Listed here are 22 T cell receptor beta chains from one sample, sequenced in a study of OX40 agonist ivuxolimab in advanced cancers. TCRdb's table, derived via immunoSEQ multiplex PCR, lists solely in-frame clones and lacks some. The sample holds around 45,000 clones; 75% to 85% are singletons and the top ten take 10%. The sample here was CD4+ or CD8+ T cells sorted from blood, taken in a trial of the OX40 agonist ivuxolimab. The receptors stem from an adult with an advanced solid tumor such as melanoma, head and neck, liver or kidney cancer.

Only one count was recorded for this clone. The rearrangement links TRBV5-1 to TRBJ2-3; D unclear. Trimming took off 0 bases at V and 0 bases at J, with 5 bases between the two ends. This CDR3 spans 14 amino acids. CDR1 and CDR2 (germline): SGHRS, YFSETQ. Here the CDR3 DNA reads TGCGCCAGCAGCTTGGGCCAGAGCACAGATACGCAGTATTTT. Its protein product is CASSLGQSTDTQYF.

J is TRBJ2-5 and V is TRBV10-3, with D uncertain. The CDR3 covers 12 residues. V dropped 2 bases and J dropped 9 bases, with 10 bases sitting between them. Germline CDR1 reads ENHRY; CDR2 reads SYGVKD. The CDR3 is CAISETAPAQYF. The CDR3 bases are TGTGCCATCAGTGAGACGGCACCCGCCCAGTACTTC.

The rearrangement joins TRBV7-2 to TRBJ2-1; TRBD2 matches at 7 bases. Germline CDR1 and CDR2: SGHTA and FQGNSA. The CDR3 contains 16 residues. The J segment lost 6 bases and the V segment lost 0 bases, leaving 8 bases of the junction unmatched. The CDR3 nucleotides read TGTGCCAGCAGCTTAGCGGGGAGGGTAGTAGGCAATGAGCAGTTCTTC. Translation gives CASSLAGRVVGNEQFF.

The chain has TRBV11-2 and TRBJ2-7; TRBD1 matches 7 bases. CDR1 and CDR2 (germline): SGHAT, FQNNGV. V gave up 1 base and J gave up 1 base; unmatched junction bases: 4. The CDR3 runs to 15 residues. The CDR3 DNA sequence: TGTGCCAGCAGCTTAGGTCCAGGGGGATCCTACGAGCAGTACTTC. Its translation is CASSLGPGGSYEQYF. The complete variable domain, with remaining parts taken from reference TRBV11-2 and TRBJ2-7, reads EAGVAQSPRYKIIEKRQSVAFWCNPISGHATLYWYQQILGQGPKLLIQFQNNGVVDDSQLPKDRFSAERLKGVDSTLKIQPAKLEDSAVYLCASSLGPGGSYEQYFGPGTRLTVT.

The chain carries TRBV28 and TRBJ1-4, with D tentatively TRBD1 (6 bases). The CDR3 spans 15 residues. Per the germline V gene, CDR1 is MDHEN and CDR2 is SYDVKM. Trimming shortened V by 5 bases and J by 5 bases, and 15 bases separated the two germline ends. The CDR3 loop is CASSRAGAKNEKLFF. The CDR3 nucleotides read TGTGCCAGCAGTCGCGCAGGGGCTAAAAATGAAAAACTGTTTTTT.

The V and J genes are TRBV28 and TRBJ1-5; possibly TRBD1 for D (6 bases). The germline V and J ends were trimmed by 3 bases and 1 base, with 10 bases remaining between them. The CDR3 covers 15 residues. Germline-derived CDR1 and CDR2 are MDHEN and SYDVKM. The CDR3 DNA reads TGTGCCAGCAGTTTTGGGGGCATGAGCAATCAGCCCCAGCATTTT. Amino acid sequence: CASSFGGMSNQPQHF.

The chain uses TRBV28 and TRBJ2-3, with unresolved D. The germline V gene encodes CDR1 MDHEN and CDR2 SYDVKM. The CDR3 extends over 13 amino acids. The germline V and J ends were trimmed by 7 bases and 2 bases, with 10 bases remaining between them. CDR3 nucleotides: TGTGCCAGCAAGCTTACCCACACAGATACGCAGTATTTT. This translates into CASKLTHTDTQYF.

The CDR3, as DNA: TGTGCCAGCAGCTTAGCGTCCGGACAGCCCTACGAGCAGTACTTC. Encoded protein: CASSLASGQPYEQYF. J is TRBJ2-7 and V is TRBV7-2; a possible D gene is TRBD1 (6 bases). Trimming left V 0 bases short and J 2 bases short, with 11 bases between. CDR3 size: 15 residues. Germline CDR1 is SGHTA and CDR2 is FQGNSA.

The chain uses TRBV28 and TRBJ1-1; D might be TRBD1 (6 bases). V was trimmed by 5 bases and J by 4 bases, leaving 20 bases between them. From germline, CDR1 is MDHEN and CDR2 SYDVKM. The CDR3 has 16 amino acids. CDR3 nucleotide sequence: TGTGCCAGCAGTCCAAACCGGGGGCGCTGGAGCACTGAAGCTTTCTTT. It translates to CASSPNRGRWSTEAFF.

The count of this clone is one. V usage is TRBV28 and J usage is TRBJ2-2, with TRBD2 matching 13 bases. The CDR3 covers 14 residues. In germline, CDR1 is MDHEN, CDR2 SYDVKM. J was trimmed by 8 bases and V by 10 bases; bases with no gene match: 7. This chain's CDR3 is CATPGLAGSGELFF. The CDR3 DNA reads as TGTGCCACTCCGGGACTAGCGGGATCTGGGGAGCTGTTTTTT.

The V gene is TRBV13, the J gene TRBJ1-1, with 7 bases fitting TRBD1. The CDR3 extends over 14 amino acids. Germline V lookup: CDR1 PRHDT, CDR2 FYEKMQ (reference sequence). J was trimmed by 4 bases and V by 5 bases; bases with no gene match: 7. CDR3 nucleotides: TGTGCCAGCAGCCAATCATCAGGGGGCACTGAAGCTTTCTTT. Translated: CASSQSSGGTEAFF.

The chain carries TRBV25-1 and TRBJ2-5; 11 bases match TRBD2. The CDR3 is 16 residues long. The V gene end was trimmed by 0 bases and the J gene end by 4 bases; junction bases not matched to a gene: 4. Germline V gives CDR1 MGHDK, CDR2 SYGVNS. This CDR3 is CASSEYGLAGRETQYF. The CDR3 region has the DNA TGTGCCAGCAGTGAATATGGACTAGCGGGCAGAGAGACCCAGTACTTC.

This rearrangement joins TRBV28 to TRBJ1-4, with unresolved D. Per germline, CDR1 MDHEN and CDR2 SYDVKM. The CDR3 consists of 13 residues. V lost 6 bases and J lost 3, with 8 bases in between. CDR3 bases: TGTGCCAGCAGAGGTGGTGCTAATGAAAAACTGTTTTTT. It is translated as CASRGGANEKLFF.

The chain is built from TRBV10-3 and TRBJ2-1; no clear D. The CDR3 loop spans 14 amino acids. Germline CDR1 and CDR2: ENHRY and SYGVKD. V lost 1 base and J lost 4, with 8 bases in between. In DNA form, the CDR3 reads TGTGCCATCAGTGAGTTTGGGCGATACAATGAGCAGTTCTTC. The encoded protein is CAISEFGRYNEQFF.

This chain links TRBV7-2 with TRBJ2-7; 9 bases map to TRBD2. The CDR3 extends over 15 amino acids. Germline values: CDR1 SGHTA, CDR2 FQGNSA. The V segment lost 1 base and the J segment 4 bases; nucleotides outside the gene matches: 5. CDR3 residues: CASSLVAGESYEQYF. For the CDR3, the DNA is TGTGCCAGCAGCTTAGTAGCGGGAGAATCGTACGAGCAGTACTTC.

The chain recombines TRBV18 with TRBJ1-1, with 7 bases identical to TRBD1. Germline trimming cut 3 bases from V and 5 bases from J; bases unmatched to any gene: 9. CDR3 length equals 15 residues. Per the germline V gene, CDR1 is KGHSH and CDR2 is LQKENI. CDR3 residues: CASSPSTGLRTEAFF. DNA of the CDR3: TGTGCCAGCTCACCTTCGACAGGGTTGAGGACTGAAGCTTTCTTT.

The chain uses TRBV7-3 and TRBJ2-1; no clear D gene. The V end was cut by 4 bases, the J end by 7 bases, with 11 bases between. The CDR3 spans 13 residues. Germline values: CDR1 SGHTA, CDR2 FQGTGA. In DNA, the CDR3 is TGTGCCAGCAGCTCCTCGGTCATAAATGAGCAGTTCTTC. It yields the protein CASSSSVINEQFF.

The chain links TRBV27 to TRBJ2-7, with D possibly TRBD1 on 7 matching bases. The CDR3 contains 14 residues. Trimming took 3 bases from V and 2 from J, leaving 11 bases between them. The germline gives CDR1 MNHEY, CDR2 SMNVEV (reference sequence). CDR3 sequence reads: CASSLAGGTYEQYF. The DNA for the CDR3 is TGTGCCAGCAGTTTGGCAGGGGGGACCTACGAGCAGTACTTC.

The J gene is TRBJ2-7, the V gene TRBV5-6; 9 bases map to TRBD1. The length of the CDR3 is 17 residues. Unmatched junction bases numbered 14, after V lost 4 bases and J lost 3 bases. Germline-derived CDR1 and CDR2 are SGHDT and YYEEEE. DNA of the CDR3: TGTGCCAGCAGCCTGTCCATAGGACAGGGGTTAGGCTACGAGCAGTACTTC. Its translation is CASSLSIGQGLGYEQYF.

Only a few counts were recorded for this clone. The V call is TRBV10-1, the J call TRBJ1-1; 7 bases fit TRBD1. The germline gives CDR1 WNHNN, CDR2 SYGVQD (reference sequence). The CDR3 is made up of 13 amino acids. V was pared by 5 bases and J by 4 bases, with 4 bases of the junction left unmatched. The CDR3 region has the DNA TGCGCCAGCAGTACAGGGGTTGGCACTGAAGCTTTCTTT. This sequence encodes CASSTGVGTEAFF.

This chain uses TRBV7-2 with TRBJ2-1; 8 bases agree with TRBD2. Unmatched junction bases numbered 4, after V lost 1 base and J lost 2 bases. The CDR3 runs 16 residues. Germline V lookup: CDR1 SGHTA, CDR2 FQGNSA. The CDR3 is CASSLDSGGPYNEQFF. CDR3 in DNA: TGTGCCAGCAGCTTAGATTCGGGAGGGCCCTACAATGAGCAGTTCTTC.

The table lists this clone with a count of one. The chain employs TRBV27 and TRBJ1-5; D gene uncertain. The CDR3 runs to 16 residues. Trimming shortened V by 2 bases and J by 0 bases, and 11 bases separated the two germline ends. The germline V gene encodes CDR1 MNHEY and CDR2 SMNVEV (reference sequence). CDR3 sequence (DNA): TGTGCCAGCAGTTTAAGGGCAGCTTATAGCAATCAGCCCCAGCATTTT. This codes for CASSLRAAYSNQPQHF.